A selection of T cell receptor beta chains follows, all from one sample in a study of blood T cell repertoires in COVID-19. Measured with immunoSEQ multiplex PCR; TCRdb has only the in-frame clones, and not every one. The sample lists under 140,000 clones; almost 80% were seen once. The sample taken for sequencing was peripheral blood. Receptors originate from a woman older than 75 with active or convalescent COVID-19. Both conserved end residues are part of each CDR3. Fields, in order: CDR3 protein, CDR3 DNA, J gene, V gene, D gene, clone size. The D gene is left open where the match is weak. A row's size may be missing; if present it is once, few, many or a size class.

CDR3 protein: CASSQGQISFEQYF; CDR3 DNA: TGTGCCAGCAGCCAAGGGCAGATTTCTTTCGAGCAGTACTTC; J gene: TRBJ2-7; V gene: TRBV3-1/TRBV3-2; D gene: .; clone size: .
CDR3 protein: CAISGTGDNQPQHF; CDR3 DNA: TGTGCCATCAGTGGAACAGGGGATAATCAGCCCCAGCATTTT; J gene: TRBJ1-5; V gene: TRBV10-3; D gene: TRBD1; clone size: .
CDR3 protein: CASSASGGRQPQHF; CDR3 DNA: TGTGCCAGCAGTGCCTCAGGGGGGAGGCAGCCCCAGCATTTT; J gene: TRBJ1-5; V gene: TRBV27; D gene: TRBD1; clone size: .
CDR3 protein: CASSLAPTGFGTDTQYF; CDR3 DNA: TGTGCCAGCAGCTTAGCCCCAACAGGGTTTGGGACAGATACGCAGTATTTT; J gene: TRBJ2-3; V gene: TRBV11-2; D gene: .; clone size: .
CDR3 protein: CASSQGPFLREGPPEQFF; CDR3 DNA: TGCGCCAGCAGCCAAGGTCCATTTTTGCGGGAGGGTCCCCCTGAGCAGTTCTTC; J gene: TRBJ2-1; V gene: TRBV4-3; D gene: TRBD2; clone size: .
CDR3 protein: CASSPSGGPGETQYF; CDR3 DNA: TGCGCCAGCAGCCCTAGCGGGGGGCCCGGGGAGACCCAGTACTTC; J gene: TRBJ2-5; V gene: TRBV5-1; D gene: TRBD2; clone size: few
CDR3 protein: CANFPGQATRGMNTEAFF; CDR3 DNA: TGCGCCAACTTCCCGGGACAGGCCACTAGAGGAATGAACACTGAAGCTTTCTTT; J gene: TRBJ1-1; V gene: TRBV23-1; D gene: TRBD1; clone size: .
CDR3 protein: CASSPGPRQDTQYF; CDR3 DNA: TGTGCCAGCAGCCCTGGGCCCCGCCAAGATACGCAGTATTTT; J gene: TRBJ2-3; V gene: TRBV11-2; D gene: .; clone size: .
CDR3 protein: CASGTRAGSNTEAFF; CDR3 DNA: TGTGCTAGTGGAACCCGAGCAGGGTCTAACACTGAAGCTTTCTTT; J gene: TRBJ1-1; V gene: TRBV12-5; D gene: .; clone size: .
CDR3 protein: CASRLQEGASPLHF; CDR3 DNA: TGTGCCAGCAGGTTACAGGAAGGGGCTTCACCCCTCCACTTT; J gene: TRBJ1-6; V gene: TRBV2; D gene: .; clone size: .
CDR3 protein: CASSLGRGETQYF; CDR3 DNA: TGCGCCAGCAGCTTGGGTAGGGGAGAGACCCAGTACTTC; J gene: TRBJ2-5; V gene: TRBV5-1; D gene: .; clone size: few
CDR3 protein: CASRGSGRKLYNEQFF; CDR3 DNA: TGTGCCAGCAGGGGTAGCGGGAGAAAATTATACAATGAGCAGTTCTTC; J gene: TRBJ2-1; V gene: TRBV2; D gene: TRBD2; clone size: few
CDR3 protein: CASTPAAATNEKLFF; CDR3 DNA: TGTGCCAGTACCCCGGCGGCTGCAACTAATGAAAAACTGTTTTTT; J gene: TRBJ1-4; V gene: TRBV19; D gene: .; clone size: .
CDR3 protein: CASSLYLTTSTDTQYF; CDR3 DNA: TGTGCCAGCAGCTTATATCTGACTACTAGCACAGATACGCAGTATTTT; J gene: TRBJ2-3; V gene: TRBV11-2; D gene: .; clone size: .
CDR3 protein: CATSRGRGMNTEAFF; CDR3 DNA: TGTGCCACCAGCAGAGGTCGGGGGATGAACACTGAAGCTTTCTTT; J gene: TRBJ1-1; V gene: TRBV15; D gene: .; clone size: .
CDR3 protein: CASSPVGAGAPYEQYF; CDR3 DNA: TGTGCCAGCTCACCGGTTGGGGCAGGGGCCCCCTACGAGCAGTACTTC; J gene: TRBJ2-7; V gene: TRBV18; D gene: .; clone size: .
CDR3 protein: CAWSPTSGRFYEQYF; CDR3 DNA: TGTGCCTGGAGTCCTACTAGCGGGAGGTTCTACGAGCAGTACTTC; J gene: TRBJ2-7; V gene: TRBV30; D gene: TRBD2; clone size: .
CDR3 protein: CAISQPSQPIPYEQYF; CDR3 DNA: TGTGCCATCAGTCAACCCAGTCAACCCATCCCGTACGAGCAGTACTTC; J gene: TRBJ2-7; V gene: TRBV10-3; D gene: .; clone size: .
CDR3 protein: CASSLEGATDTQYF; CDR3 DNA: TGTGCCAGCAGTTTAGAGGGAGCCACAGATACGCAGTATTTT; J gene: TRBJ2-3; V gene: TRBV28; D gene: .; clone size: .
CDR3 protein: CASSKVPGTGGTEAFF; CDR3 DNA: TGTGCCAGCAGCAAAGTACCCGGGACAGGGGGGACTGAAGCTTTCTTT; J gene: TRBJ1-1; V gene: TRBV21-1; D gene: .; clone size: .
CDR3 protein: CASSLQGGTEAFF; CDR3 DNA: TGTGCCAGCAGCTTACAGGGGGGGACTGAAGCTTTCTTT; J gene: TRBJ1-1; V gene: TRBV9; D gene: TRBD1; clone size: .
CDR3 protein: CASSVDPGLAIGEQFF; CDR3 DNA: TGTGCCAGCAGCGTAGATCCGGGACTAGCTATCGGTGAGCAGTTCTTC; J gene: TRBJ2-1; V gene: TRBV9; D gene: TRBD2; clone size: .
CDR3 protein: CASSQFVSIHYGELFF; CDR3 DNA: TGTGCCAGCAGTCAGTTTGTATCGATCCACTACGGGGAGCTGTTTTTT; J gene: TRBJ2-2; V gene: TRBV7-6; D gene: .; clone size: few
CDR3 protein: CASSPGDGNTIYF; CDR3 DNA: TGTGCCAGCAGCCCCGGGGATGGAAACACCATATATTTT; J gene: TRBJ1-3; V gene: TRBV3-1/TRBV3-2; D gene: .; clone size: .
CDR3 protein: CASSPGTGGRGYGYTF; CDR3 DNA: TGCGCCAGCAGCCCCGGGACAGGGGGGAGAGGGTATGGCTACACCTTC; J gene: TRBJ1-2; V gene: TRBV5-1; D gene: TRBD1; clone size: .
CDR3 protein: CSASQGPNEKLFF; CDR3 DNA: TGCAGTGCTAGTCAGGGCCCTAATGAAAAACTGTTTTTT; J gene: TRBJ1-4; V gene: TRBV20-1; D gene: .; clone size: .
CDR3 protein: CASSIYPGTEAFF; CDR3 DNA: TGTGCCAGTAGTATTTACCCCGGCACTGAAGCTTTCTTT; J gene: TRBJ1-1; V gene: TRBV19; D gene: .; clone size: .
CDR3 protein: CASSVDMNTEAFF; CDR3 DNA: TGCGCCAGCAGTGTTGACATGAACACTGAAGCTTTCTTT; J gene: TRBJ1-1; V gene: TRBV10-2; D gene: .; clone size: .
CDR3 protein: CASSPPGLTGNEQFF; CDR3 DNA: TGTGCCAGCTCACCGCCGGGACTTACAGGCAATGAGCAGTTCTTC; J gene: TRBJ2-1; V gene: TRBV18; D gene: .; clone size: .
CDR3 protein: CAIGRDSASSYEQYF; CDR3 DNA: TGTGCCATCGGAAGGGACAGCGCTAGCTCCTACGAGCAGTACTTC; J gene: TRBJ2-7; V gene: TRBV10-3; D gene: TRBD1; clone size: .
CDR3 protein: CASVGQGPYEQYF; CDR3 DNA: TGTGCCAGCGTCGGACAGGGCCCCTACGAGCAGTACTTC; J gene: TRBJ2-7; V gene: TRBV6-6; D gene: TRBD1; clone size: .
CDR3 protein: CASSWGGQGADTQYF; CDR3 DNA: TGTGCCAGCAGCTGGGGGGGACAGGGCGCAGATACGCAGTATTTT; J gene: TRBJ2-3; V gene: TRBV7-2; D gene: TRBD1; clone size: .
CDR3 protein: CASSLTPSSTDTQYF; CDR3 DNA: TGCGCCAGCAGCCTAACTCCGTCCAGCACAGATACGCAGTATTTT; J gene: TRBJ2-3; V gene: TRBV4-1; D gene: .; clone size: .
CDR3 protein: CASSLARTGDGYTF; CDR3 DNA: TGTGCCAGCTCACTAGCTAGGACAGGGGATGGCTACACCTTC; J gene: TRBJ1-2; V gene: TRBV18; D gene: TRBD1; clone size: .
CDR3 protein: CASSVRKGGAGNTIYF; CDR3 DNA: TGTGCCAGCAGCGTACGGAAGGGCGGGGCTGGAAACACCATATATTTT; J gene: TRBJ1-3; V gene: TRBV9; D gene: .; clone size: .
CDR3 protein: CASSRRGVGETQYF; CDR3 DNA: TGTGCCAGCAGCCGTCGGGGAGTGGGCGAGACCCAGTACTTC; J gene: TRBJ2-5; V gene: TRBV7-8; D gene: .; clone size: .
CDR3 protein: CASSSGLASYEQYF; CDR3 DNA: TGTGCCAGCTCATCGGGACTTGCTTCCTACGAGCAGTACTTC; J gene: TRBJ2-7; V gene: TRBV18; D gene: .; clone size: .
CDR3 protein: CASSFFFGAIRDRDYEQYF; CDR3 DNA: TGTGCCAGCAGCTTTTTTTTTGGGGCAATCCGGGACAGGGATTACGAGCAGTACTTC; J gene: TRBJ2-7; V gene: TRBV5-6; D gene: TRBD1; clone size: .
CDR3 protein: CASRDTGGTDGYTF; CDR3 DNA: TGTGCCAGCAGAGATACAGGGGGCACGGATGGCTACACCTTC; J gene: TRBJ1-2; V gene: TRBV6-4; D gene: TRBD1; clone size: .
CDR3 protein: CSATHQGYEQYF; CDR3 DNA: TGCAGCGCCACTCACCAGGGGTACGAGCAGTACTTC; J gene: TRBJ2-7; V gene: TRBV29-1; D gene: .; clone size: few
CDR3 protein: CASRRRTSGSHEQFF; CDR3 DNA: TGTGCCAGCAGGAGGAGGACTAGCGGGAGCCATGAGCAGTTCTTC; J gene: TRBJ2-1; V gene: TRBV5-8; D gene: TRBD2; clone size: .
CDR3 protein: CASSIYRDYEQYF; CDR3 DNA: TGTGCCAGCAGTATCTACCGGGATTACGAGCAGTACTTC; J gene: TRBJ2-7; V gene: TRBV27; D gene: .; clone size: .
CDR3 protein: CASSIAWENQPQHF; CDR3 DNA: TGTGCCAGTAGTATAGCTTGGGAGAATCAGCCCCAGCATTTT; J gene: TRBJ1-5; V gene: TRBV19; D gene: .; clone size: .
CDR3 protein: CAWRGRRIGTSGSGEQFF; CDR3 DNA: TGTGCCTGGAGGGGACGGAGGATCGGGACTAGCGGGAGCGGTGAGCAGTTCTTC; J gene: TRBJ2-1; V gene: TRBV30; D gene: TRBD2; clone size: once
CDR3 protein: CASSPERSTGELFF; CDR3 DNA: TGTGCCAGCTCACCAGAGCGGAGCACCGGGGAGCTGTTTTTT; J gene: TRBJ2-2; V gene: TRBV18; D gene: .; clone size: .
CDR3 protein: CASKRTVQETQYF; CDR3 DNA: TGTGCCAGTAAGAGGACAGTCCAAGAGACCCAGTACTTC; J gene: TRBJ2-5; V gene: TRBV19; D gene: .; clone size: .
CDR3 protein: CASSTGTSIQQYF; CDR3 DNA: TGTGCCAGCAGCACCGGGACTAGCATTCAGCAGTACTTC; J gene: TRBJ2-7; V gene: TRBV28; D gene: TRBD2; clone size: .
CDR3 protein: CASSMIRGYEQYF; CDR3 DNA: TGTGCCAGCAGTATGATCCGGGGATACGAGCAGTACTTC; J gene: TRBJ2-7; V gene: TRBV6-5; D gene: .; clone size: .
CDR3 protein: CASSLRLQETQYF; CDR3 DNA: TGTGCCAGCAGCTTAAGACTGCAAGAGACCCAGTACTTC; J gene: TRBJ2-5; V gene: TRBV5-4; D gene: .; clone size: once
CDR3 protein: CASSQKRLAPYEQYF; CDR3 DNA: TGTGCCAGCAGCCAAAAACGACTAGCGCCCTACGAGCAGTACTTC; J gene: TRBJ2-7; V gene: TRBV3-1/TRBV3-2; D gene: TRBD2; clone size: .
CDR3 protein: CASSLFGGRQPQHF; CDR3 DNA: TGTGCCAGCAGCTTGTTCGGGGGTCGTCAGCCCCAGCATTTT; J gene: TRBJ1-5; V gene: TRBV5-6; D gene: .; clone size: .
CDR3 protein: CATSDTSGGDTQYF; CDR3 DNA: TGTGCCACCAGTGATACTAGCGGGGGGGATACGCAGTATTTT; J gene: TRBJ2-3; V gene: TRBV24-1; D gene: TRBD2; clone size: .
CDR3 protein: CASSWRQDRADEQFF; CDR3 DNA: TGTGCCAGCAGTTGGCGGCAGGACAGGGCGGATGAGCAGTTCTTC; J gene: TRBJ2-1; V gene: TRBV28; D gene: TRBD1; clone size: .
CDR3 protein: CASSHSGLAVNTGELFF; CDR3 DNA: TGCGCCAGCAGCCATAGCGGACTAGCGGTAAACACCGGGGAGCTGTTTTTT; J gene: TRBJ2-2; V gene: TRBV4-1; D gene: TRBD2; clone size: once
CDR3 protein: CASSFIAGRTDTQYF; CDR3 DNA: TGTGCCAGCAGTTTCATAGCGGGGCGCACAGATACGCAGTATTTT; J gene: TRBJ2-3; V gene: TRBV7-2; D gene: TRBD2; clone size: .